The 28 T cell receptor beta chains reported below all come from one sample, sequenced in a study of blood T cell repertoires in COVID-19. The protocol was immunoSEQ multiplex PCR, while the TCRdb copy is restricted to in-frame clones and leaves out a portion. Of 230,000 or so clones listed, around 80% are singletons. The sample consisted of peripheral blood. These receptors originate from a man aged 40-49 years with active or convalescent COVID-19.

A few counts support this clone. This chain links TRBV5-1 with TRBJ1-5; D ambiguous. The CDR3 covers 15 residues. Germline lookup yields CDR1 SGHRS and CDR2 YFSETQ. Trimming pared 0 bases from V and 1 base from J, leaving 8 bases between. Written as DNA, the CDR3 is TGCGCCAGCAGCTTGGGTGGCACCAGCAATCAGCCCCAGCATTTT. This sequence encodes CASSLGGTSNQPQHF.

CDR3 amino acids: CSVEGQSYEQYF. CDR3 nucleotide sequence: TGCAGCGTTGAAGGTCAGTCCTACGAGCAGTACTTC. The chain employs TRBV29-1 and TRBJ2-7; D ambiguous. CDR3 size: 12 residues. Per the germline V gene, CDR1 is SQVTM and CDR2 is ANQGSEA. V lost 1 base, J lost 1 base, and 5 bases lay in between.

The CDR3 region has the DNA TGTGCCAGCAGCTCTAGAGGGGGAGGGGTGGGCACAGATACGCAGTATTTT. Amino acids: CASSSRGGGVGTDTQYF. The chain employs TRBV7-2 and TRBJ2-3; TRBD2 is a possible D gene (7 bases). The CDR3 runs 17 residues. Germline CDR1 reads SGHTA; CDR2 reads FQGNSA. V lost 4 bases and J lost 1, with 18 bases in between.

V is TRBV25-1 and J is TRBJ1-1; D remains unclear. Trimming stripped 1 base from V and 8 bases from J, with 8 bases between. CDR3 length equals 12 residues. Germline CDR1 and CDR2: MGHDK and SYGVNS. The CDR3 sequence: CASSESVTEAFF. CDR3 DNA: TGTGCCAGCAGTGAATCTGTGACAGAAGCTTTCTTT.

This clone was detected only a few times. CDR3 sequence reads: CSAFRETQYF. In nucleotides, the CDR3 is TGCAGTGCTTTCCGGGAGACCCAGTACTTC. V gene TRBV20-1 combines with J gene TRBJ2-5; no clear D gene. The CDR3 loop spans 10 amino acids. Between the trimmed V and J ends, which lost 5 bases and 5 bases, there was a span of 6 bases. Germline CDR1 is DFQATT and CDR2 is SNEGSKA (reference sequence).

J is TRBJ1-4 and V is TRBV6-5; 9 bases line up with TRBD1. With V trimmed by 0 bases and J by 6 bases, 2 bases remained unmatched. Germline CDR1 and CDR2: MNHEY and SVGAGI. The CDR3 sequence is 15 residues long. The CDR3 nucleotides are TGTGCCAGCAGTTACTCCGGGACAGGGTATGAAAAACTGTTTTTT. As protein: CASSYSGTGYEKLFF.

The rearrangement joins TRBV6-5 to TRBJ2-3; 7 bases are shared with TRBD2. The CDR3 is made up of 15 amino acids. The V gene's germline CDR1 is MNHEY and CDR2 SVGAGI. Losses at the gene ends were 4 bases for V and 2 bases for J; bases not matched to a gene: 6. CDR3 nucleotide sequence: TGTGCCAGCAGTTGGGGACTATCATACACAGATACGCAGTATTTT. It codes for CASSWGLSYTDTQYF.

This chain links TRBV7-9 with TRBJ2-7; TRBD2 matches at 7 bases. The V gene's germline CDR1 is SEHNR and CDR2 FQNEAQ (reference sequence). The CDR3 is 15 amino acids. V was clipped by 5 bases and J by 7 bases; unmatched bases: 14. DNA of the CDR3: TGTGCCAGCAGCGTTCTACTAGCGAGCTCAAGAGAGCAGTACTTC. Its translation: CASSVLLASSREQYF.

The chain joins TRBV6-6 to TRBJ1-4; D remains ambiguous. The CDR3 contains 15 residues. V was trimmed by 8 bases and J by 2 bases, leaving 15 bases between them. In germline, CDR1 is MNHNY, CDR2 SVGAGI (reference sequence). In DNA, the CDR3 is TGTGCCAGCCGAAACTTCTTGAGCACTAATGAAAAACTGTTTTTT. Amino acid sequence: CASRNFLSTNEKLFF.

The chain couples TRBV6-5 to TRBJ1-2; no clear D. Trimming pared 6 bases from V and 6 bases from J, leaving 20 bases between. Germline V lookup: CDR1 MNHEY, CDR2 SVGAGI. CDR3 length: 15 residues. CDR3 sequence reads: CASRNLRRELDGYTF. In DNA, the CDR3 is TGTGCCAGCAGAAACCTTCGGAGGGAGCTAGATGGCTACACCTTC.

The V and J genes are TRBV6-2 or TRBV6-3 and TRBJ2-7, with D maybe TRBD1 (6 bases). This CDR3 is built from 14 residues. V gave up 5 bases and J gave up 0 bases, with 11 bases separating them. Germline V gene lookup returns CDR1 MNHEY and CDR2 SVGEGT. The CDR3 DNA reads TGTGCCAGCAGTCATGGACAGAGCTCCTACGAGCAGTACTTC. Amino acid sequence: CASSHGQSSYEQYF.

The gene calls are TRBV4-1 and TRBJ2-1; 8 bases match TRBD2. This CDR3 has 17 amino acids. The germline CDR1 and CDR2 sequences are MGHRA and YSYEKL. The V gene end was trimmed by 2 bases and the J gene end by 11 bases; junction bases not matched to a gene: 17. The CDR3 sequence is CASSQIPLAGGSPQQFF. In nucleotides, the CDR3 is TGCGCCAGCAGCCAAATACCCCTTGCGGGAGGTTCCCCGCAGCAGTTCTTC.

The V call is TRBV24-1, the J call TRBJ1-5; no clear D. Per germline, CDR1 KGHDR and CDR2 SFDVKD. V gave up 4 bases and J gave up 3 bases, with 6 bases separating them. The CDR3 consists of 13 residues. The CDR3 DNA sequence: TGTGCCACCAGTGACCAGTTCAATCAGCCCCAGCATTTT. Its protein product is CATSDQFNQPQHF.

This clone is a singleton in its sample. This sequence joins TRBV24-1 and TRBJ1-2; D gene unclear. The CDR3 runs 14 residues. Trimming took off 4 bases at V and 6 bases at J, with 14 bases between the two ends. Per the germline V gene, CDR1 is KGHDR and CDR2 is SFDVKD. The DNA of the CDR3 is TGTGCCACCAGTGACCCCGCGGGGTCCCATGGCTACACCTTC. Its protein product is CATSDPAGSHGYTF.

V usage is TRBV3-1 (or the pseudogene TRBV3-2) and J usage is TRBJ1-1; D may be TRBD1 (5 bases). V dropped 4 bases and J dropped 4 bases, with 10 bases sitting between them. CDR1 is LGHDT and CDR2 is YNNKEL in the germline V gene (reference sequence). The CDR3 extends over 13 amino acids. For the CDR3, the DNA is TGTGCCAGCAGCCCGGGGGGTCGCACTGAAGCTTTCTTT. This sequence encodes CASSPGGRTEAFF.

The V gene is TRBV5-1, the J gene TRBJ2-3; 7 bases are shared with TRBD1. Germline CDR1 is SGHRS and CDR2 is YFSETQ. V shed 1 base and J 2 bases; nucleotides not matched to a gene: 4. The CDR3 runs 15 residues. The CDR3 spells CASSLTGTDTDTQYF. The CDR3 DNA sequence: TGCGCCAGCAGCTTGACCGGGACAGACACAGATACGCAGTATTTT.

This clone was observed a single time. The chain carries TRBV3-1 (or the pseudogene TRBV3-2) and TRBJ1-2, with 7 positions matching TRBD1. The CDR3 runs to 16 residues. V dropped 0 bases and J dropped 0; count of bases not matched to a gene: 4. Germline assignment: CDR1 LGHDT and CDR2 YNNKEL (reference sequence). CDR3 protein: CASSQEAGGANYGYTF. The CDR3 DNA reads as TGTGCCAGCAGCCAAGAGGCAGGGGGAGCTAACTATGGCTACACCTTC.

The rearrangement uses TRBV19 and TRBJ2-1, with 12 nucleotides matching TRBD2. Germline V gives CDR1 LNHDA, CDR2 SQIVND (reference sequence). After removal of 3 bases from V and 0 bases from J, the junction contained 9 bases not matched to a gene. CDR3 size: 19 residues. The CDR3 coding sequence is TGTGCCAGTAGTATGCGACTAGCGGGAGCTATCAGCTCCTACAATGAGCAGTTCTTC. It is translated as CASSMRLAGAISSYNEQFF.

This chain connects TRBV4-1 to TRBJ1-3; 8 bases are shared with TRBD1. The CDR3 extends over 17 amino acids. CDR1 is MGHRA, CDR2 YSYEKL, per germline. Losses at the gene ends were 0 bases for V and 8 bases for J; bases not matched to a gene: 12. This CDR3 reads CASSQDYLGRGPDTIYF. The CDR3 nucleotides read TGCGCCAGCAGCCAAGATTATCTCGGCAGGGGGCCGGACACCATATATTTT.

In its sample, this clone was seen a few times. V gene TRBV5-1 combines with J gene TRBJ1-2; 9 positions match TRBD1. After removal of 4 bases from V and 2 bases from J, the junction contained 6 bases not matched to a gene. CDR3 length: 15 amino acids. Germline V gene data show CDR1 as SGHRS and CDR2 as YFSETQ. The CDR3 coding sequence is TGCGCCAGCAGCCCGCGGACAGGGGCGAACTATGGCTACACCTTC. Translation gives CASSPRTGANYGYTF.

In the case of this clone: This same CDR3 is encoded by further DNA sequences in the sample. V gene TRBV19 combines with J gene TRBJ1-2; D is possibly TRBD1 (6 bases). This CDR3 has 13 residues. Germline V lookup: CDR1 LNHDA, CDR2 SQIVND (reference sequence). Between the trimmed V and J ends, which lost 5 bases and 8 bases, there was a span of 15 bases. The CDR3 loop reads CASSGTGGLGYTF. The CDR3 nucleotides are TGTGCCAGTAGTGGGACCGGGGGGCTCGGCTACACCTTC. Based on the CDR3 plus reference TRBV19 and TRBJ1-2, the full variable domain is DGGITQSPKYLFRKEGQNVTLSCEQNLNHDAMYWYRQDPGQGLRLIYYSQIVNDFQKGDIAEGYSVSREKKESFPLTVTSAQKNPTAFYLCASSGTGGLGYTFGSGTRLTVV.

The V call is TRBV21-1, the J call TRBJ2-4; the table's D call TRBD1 went unverified against the DNA. TRBV21-1 is tagged as a pseudogene. The CDR3 runs to 19 residues. CDR3 residues: CASSSKGQGEKVAKNIQYF. The DNA of the CDR3 is TGTGCCAGCAGCTCGAAAGGACAGGGGGAAAAAGTAGCCAAAAACATTCAGTACTTC.

The V and J genes are TRBV9 and TRBJ2-7; TRBD2 agrees at 11 bases. Trimming cost V 6 bases and J 3 bases; bases outside gene matches: 14. Germline V gives CDR1 SGDLS, CDR2 YYNGEE. There are 17 residues in the CDR3. CDR3: CASKSASGGPKFYEQYF. CDR3 DNA: TGTGCCAGCAAGTCGGCTAGCGGGGGGCCAAAATTCTACGAGCAGTACTTC.

The J gene is TRBJ2-7, the V gene TRBV5-4; 12 nucleotides match TRBD2. The CDR3 has 17 residues. V dropped 3 bases and J dropped 2; count of bases not matched to a gene: 9. Germline CDR1 reads SGHNT; CDR2 reads YYREEE (reference sequence). DNA of the CDR3: TGTGCCAGCAGCTACGGACTAGCGGGAATCAGTCCCTACGAGCAGTACTTC. Amino acid sequence: CASSYGLAGISPYEQYF.

The V call is TRBV11-2, the J call TRBJ2-1; TRBD2 is a possible D gene (5 bases). Trimming shortened V by 0 bases and J by 12 bases, and 12 bases separated the two germline ends. This CDR3 is built from 13 residues. Germline CDR1 SGHAT, CDR2 FQNNGV. The CDR3: CASSLDGVGGQFF. CDR3 DNA: TGTGCCAGCAGCTTAGATGGTGTCGGAGGGCAGTTCTTC.

The rearrangement links TRBV12-5 to TRBJ2-7, with 10 bases aligning to TRBD2. Germline trimming cut 6 bases from V and 7 bases from J; bases unmatched to any gene: 9. CDR3 length: 14 amino acids. From germline, CDR1 is LGHNT and CDR2 FRNRAP. The CDR3 DNA follows: TGTGCTAGTGGAACCCTAGCGGGAGATTATGAGCAGTACTTC. Its protein product is CASGTLAGDYEQYF.

Concerning this clone: The identical CDR3 is also encoded by other nucleotide sequences in the sample. This sequence joins TRBV29-1 and TRBJ2-7, with D unresolved. Germline CDR1 is SQVTM and CDR2 is ANQGSEA. There are 10 residues in the CDR3. Trimming removed 6 bases at V and 4 bases at J, with 7 bases between. The CDR3 loop is CSVRGYEQYF. In DNA form, the CDR3 reads TGCAGCGTCCGCGGTTACGAGCAGTACTTC.

V is TRBV7-9 and J is TRBJ2-2, with 7 bases identical to TRBD1. The V gene end was trimmed by 7 bases and the J gene end by 1 base; junction bases not matched to a gene: 6. Germline V CDR1 and CDR2: SEHNR, FQNEAQ (reference sequence). The CDR3 extends over 15 amino acids. The CDR3 coding sequence is TGTGCCAGCACCAAGACAGGGATGAACACCGGGGAGCTGTTTTTT. Protein product: CASTKTGMNTGELFF.